This TCR beta chain was obtained from a study of cytomegalovirus exposure and HLA in healthy donors. Study outcomes and limitations: In a later analysis, about 17,000 TCR beta sequences were associated with HLA alleles at 0.05 false discovery rate. Later, TCR association rates were found to vary by HLA locus, highest for DRB1 and lowest for HLA-C. Researchers catalogued about 150 TCR beta chains as cytomegalovirus-associated.

Samples came from healthy bone marrow donors. In this sample, this clone turned up a few times. Its target is not known. A multiplex PCR was run with 60 Vbeta primers and 13 Jbeta primers. Profiling relied on immunoSEQ multiplex PCR, and the TCRdb table lists in-frame clones only, not all of them. The table includes 65,000 to 95,000 clones, 65% to 80% detected once. The CDR3 runs to 13 residues. V was trimmed by 8 bases and J by 0 bases, leaving 11 bases between them. Per the germline V gene, CDR1 is SQVTM and CDR2 is ANQGSEA. Sequencing was done on a sample of PBMCs. J is TRBJ2-1 and V is TRBV29-1; D possibly corresponds to TRBD1 (6 bases). The TCR sequence derives from an older man in good health and CMV-seronegative. The CDR3 protein is CSLGQSSYNEQFF. The DNA for the CDR3 is TGCAGCCTCGGACAGAGCTCCTACAATGAGCAGTTCTTC.